The next 16 T cell receptor beta chains were all read from a single sample in a study of blood T cell repertoires in COVID-19. Repertoires were generated with immunoSEQ multiplex PCR, while TCRdb's copy carries only in-frame clones and drops some. Of approximately 460,000 clones detected, about 91% appear once; the ten largest clones hold around 0.9%. The sequenced sample was peripheral blood. The receptor set was obtained from a man between 18 and 29 years old with COVID-19, enrolled during active disease.

The chain couples TRBV13 to TRBJ2-2, with 15 bases fitting TRBD2. The CDR3 spans 17 residues. Germline values: CDR1 PRHDT, CDR2 FYEKMQ (reference sequence). J was trimmed by 4 bases and V by 5 bases; bases with no gene match: 5. CDR3 in amino acids: CASSRTSGGAGTGELFF. CDR3 coding DNA: TGTGCCAGCAGCCGGACTAGCGGGGGGGCGGGCACCGGGGAGCTGTTTTTT.

This clone was recorded once. The rearrangement uses TRBV6-2 or TRBV6-3 and TRBJ1-1; 10 nucleotides match TRBD1. The CDR3 runs 15 residues. After removal of 5 bases from V and 4 bases from J, the junction contained 7 bases not matched to a gene. Per germline, CDR1 MNHEY and CDR2 SVGEGT. In DNA, the CDR3 is TGTGCCAGCAGTGGCCAGACAGGGGGCTTCACTGAAGCTTTCTTT. Amino acid sequence: CASSGQTGGFTEAFF.

This chain links TRBV5-4 with TRBJ2-5, with 9 positions matching TRBD1. V trimming: 4 bases; J trimming: 5 bases; junction bases outside the gene matches: 9. The CDR3 runs 15 residues. Germline CDR1 is SGHNT and CDR2 is YYREEE (reference sequence). In DNA form, the CDR3 reads TGTGCCAGCAGCCCGAGACAGGGGGTAGGGGAGACCCAGTACTTC. Translation: CASSPRQGVGETQYF.

The rearrangement uses TRBV12-3 or TRBV12-4 and TRBJ2-7; D gene ambiguous. The CDR3 is 11 amino acids. Trimming shortened V by 5 bases and J by 3 bases, and 5 bases separated the two germline ends. CDR3 protein: CASSPNYEQYF. DNA of the CDR3: TGTGCCAGCAGTCCTAACTACGAGCAGTACTTC.

This sequence joins TRBV5-1 and TRBJ2-5; 11 nucleotides align to TRBD2. V gave up 2 bases and J gave up 3 bases; unmatched junction bases: 6. Germline CDR1 and CDR2: SGHRS and YFSETQ. This CDR3 is built from 16 residues. CDR3 protein: CASSLHLAGGEETQYF. DNA of the CDR3: TGCGCCAGCAGCTTACATTTAGCGGGAGGGGAAGAGACCCAGTACTTC.

The CDR3 sequence: CASSLGGRINEQYF. The CDR3 region has the DNA TGTGCCAGCAGTTTAGGGGGGAGGATCAACGAGCAGTACTTC. This chain links TRBV28 with TRBJ2-7, with D perhaps matching TRBD2 (6 bases). The CDR3 is made up of 14 amino acids. CDR1 is MDHEN and CDR2 is SYDVKM in the germline V gene. V gave up 2 bases and J gave up 5 bases, with 13 bases separating them.

This clone has just one count. The rearrangement uses TRBV5-6 and TRBJ2-1; 7 nucleotides agree with TRBD2. Trimming took 4 bases from V and 1 from J; bases not matched to a gene: 5. This CDR3 contains 15 residues. Germline V gene lookup returns CDR1 SGHDT and CDR2 YYEEEE. The CDR3 loop reads CASSGGDYSYNEQFF. CDR3 nucleotide sequence: TGTGCCAGCAGCGGAGGGGACTATTCCTACAATGAGCAGTTCTTC.

The chain combines TRBV19 with TRBJ1-6; no reliable D call. This CDR3 region has 12 residues. V was clipped by 4 bases and J by 4 bases, with 2 bases between them. The germline gives CDR1 LNHDA, CDR2 SQIVND (reference sequence). The CDR3 region has the DNA TGTGCCAGTAGTACTTATAATTCACCCCTCCACTTT. Translation: CASSTYNSPLHF. The complete variable domain, with remaining parts taken from reference TRBV19 and TRBJ1-6, reads DGGITQSPKYLFRKEGQNVTLSCEQNLNHDAMYWYRQDPGQGLRLIYYSQIVNDFQKGDIAEGYSVSREKKESFPLTVTSAQKNPTAFYLCASSTYNSPLHFGNGTRLTVT.

This clone turned up a few times. CDR3 sequence reads: CASSLEFRLAEQFF. The CDR3 bases are TGTGCCAGCAGCTTAGAGTTTCGGCTAGCGGAGCAGTTCTTC. The chain uses TRBV7-9 and TRBJ2-1; tentative D call: TRBD2 (6 bases). The CDR3 is 14 residues long. Looked up from germline, CDR1 is SEHNR and CDR2 is FQNEAQ (reference sequence). The V end was cut by 1 base, the J end by 10 bases, with 14 bases between.

The CDR3 bases are TGTGCCACCAGTGATTCAGGGAATGAGCAGTTCTTC. Amino acid sequence: CATSDSGNEQFF. This chain joins TRBV24-1 and TRBJ2-1, with D perhaps TRBD1 (5 bases). CDR1 KGHDR and CDR2 SFDVKD come from the germline V gene. CDR3 length equals 12 residues. V dropped 2 bases and J dropped 7 bases, with 5 bases sitting between them.

V and J are TRBV6-6 and TRBJ1-5; 9 bases match TRBD1. The junction had 6 bases not matched to a gene; V was cut back by 5 bases and J by 1 base. Per the germline V gene, CDR1 is MNHNY and CDR2 is SVGAGI (reference sequence). This CDR3 region has 16 residues. The CDR3 sequence is CASSTGQGPSNQPQHF. The CDR3 DNA reads as TGTGCCAGCAGTACGGGACAGGGACCCAGCAATCAGCCCCAGCATTTT.

The table lists this clone with a few counts. The gene calls are TRBV3-1 (or the pseudogene TRBV3-2) and TRBJ2-7; 8 nucleotides align to TRBD2. CDR1 and CDR2 from the germline V gene are LGHDT and YNNKEL (reference sequence). The J segment lost 0 bases and the V segment lost 4 bases, leaving 8 bases of the junction unmatched. This CDR3 comprises 16 residues. This chain's CDR3 is CASSPRGGVSSYEQYF. In nucleotides, the CDR3 is TGTGCCAGCAGCCCCCGGGGGGGCGTTAGCTCCTACGAGCAGTACTTC.

This rearrangement joins TRBV9 to TRBJ2-3; a weak D match, TRBD2 (6 bases). Looked up from germline, CDR1 is SGDLS and CDR2 is YYNGEE. Trimming pared 3 bases from V and 3 bases from J, leaving 14 bases between. The CDR3 consists of 15 residues. The CDR3 reads CASSDSWEDTDTQYF. The CDR3 region has the DNA TGTGCCAGCAGCGATTCGTGGGAGGATACAGATACGCAGTATTTT.

This chain joins TRBV6-5 and TRBJ2-3; 8 nucleotides line up with TRBD1. The CDR3 sequence is 16 residues long. Germline CDR1 is MNHEY and CDR2 is SVGAGI. With 3 bases clipped from V and 6 bases from J, the junction kept 11 bases outside the gene matches. The CDR3 loop reads CASSYSRDRGADTQYF. CDR3 bases: TGTGCCAGCAGTTATTCCCGAGACAGGGGCGCGGATACGCAGTATTTT.

The rearrangement links TRBV7-2 to TRBJ1-3; TRBD1 is a possible D gene (5 bases). There are 15 residues in the CDR3. The germline V and J ends were trimmed by 1 base and 2 bases, with 9 bases remaining between them. Germline-derived CDR1 and CDR2 are SGHTA and FQGNSA. For the CDR3, the DNA is TGTGCCAGCAGCTTAGTCAGGGAAGCTGGAAACACCATATATTTT. This encodes CASSLVREAGNTIYF.

The CDR3 DNA reads TGTGCCAGCAGTTCCCCCTTAGCGGGGGGTTACAATGAGCAGTTCTTC. Translation gives CASSSPLAGGYNEQFF. The chain joins TRBV28 to TRBJ2-1; 10 bases fit TRBD2. The germline CDR1 and CDR2 sequences are MDHEN and SYDVKM. Trimming took 4 bases from V and 4 from J; bases not matched to a gene: 7. This CDR3 contains 16 residues.